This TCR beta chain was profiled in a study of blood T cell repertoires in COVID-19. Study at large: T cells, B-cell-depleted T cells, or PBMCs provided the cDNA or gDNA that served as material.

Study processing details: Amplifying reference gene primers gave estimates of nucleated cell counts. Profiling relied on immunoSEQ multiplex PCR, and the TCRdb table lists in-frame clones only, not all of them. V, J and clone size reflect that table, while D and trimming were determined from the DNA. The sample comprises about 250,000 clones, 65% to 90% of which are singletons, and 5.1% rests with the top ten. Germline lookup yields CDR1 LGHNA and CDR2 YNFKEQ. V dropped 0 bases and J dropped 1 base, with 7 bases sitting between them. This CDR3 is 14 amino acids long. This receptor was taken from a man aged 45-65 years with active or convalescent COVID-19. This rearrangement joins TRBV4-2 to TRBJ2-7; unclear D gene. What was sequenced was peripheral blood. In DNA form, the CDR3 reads TGTGCCAGCAGCCAAGATGTAACTTCCTACGAGCAGTACTTC. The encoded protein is CASSQDVTSYEQYF.